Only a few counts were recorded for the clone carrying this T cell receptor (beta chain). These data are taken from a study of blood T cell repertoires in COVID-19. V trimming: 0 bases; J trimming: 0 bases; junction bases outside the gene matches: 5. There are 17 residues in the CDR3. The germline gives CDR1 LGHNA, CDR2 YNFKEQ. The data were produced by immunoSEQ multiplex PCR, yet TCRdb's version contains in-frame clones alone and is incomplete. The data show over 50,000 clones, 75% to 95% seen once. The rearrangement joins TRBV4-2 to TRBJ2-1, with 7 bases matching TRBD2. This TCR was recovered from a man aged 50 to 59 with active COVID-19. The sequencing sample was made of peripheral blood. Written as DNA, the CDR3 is TGTGCCAGCAGCCAAGATTTCGGCGGGAGCTCCTACAATGAGCAGTTCTTC. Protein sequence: CASSQDFGGSSYNEQFF.